The 25 T cell receptor beta chains reported below all come from one sample, sequenced in a study of spatial heterogeneity in lung cancer. General study findings and limits: Higher tumor mutation counts went along with higher counts of expanded intratumoral alpha and beta TCRs.

What these receptors recognize is not known. Time point reported: sample taken at primary tumor resection. Each CDR3 protein gets one entry after TCRdb re-called the 5' RACE reads with MiXCR. Counted here are around 4,800 distinct CDR3 sequences, over 7.5% occurring once; the ten biggest clones make up around 29%. Sequencing was performed on lung tumor tissue, taken at surgery. The receptors stem from a male donor with early-stage non-small cell lung cancer.

This clonotype is labeled as medium-sized. The V call is TRBV20-1, the J call TRBJ2-1; TRBD2 is a possible D gene (6 bases). V was clipped by 4 bases and J by 0 bases, with 13 bases between them. Germline V CDR1 and CDR2: DFQATT, SNEGSKA (reference sequence). The CDR3 runs 15 residues. DNA for the CDR3: TGCAGTGCTATTAAAGCGGAGGGCTCCTACAATGAGCAGTTCTTC. Its translation is CSAIKAEGSYNEQFF.

The chain combines TRBV12-5 with TRBJ1-1; possible D gene TRBD1, 5 bases. CDR1 and CDR2 (germline): LGHNT, FRNRAP. The CDR3 extends over 14 amino acids. V was cut by 6 bases and J by 2 bases, with 13 bases left in between. CDR3 residues: CASGLGHPNTEAFF. The CDR3, as DNA: TGTGCTAGTGGATTAGGACATCCAAACACTGAAGCTTTCTTT.

This clonotype occurred many times. The chain is built from TRBV7-6 and TRBJ2-5; D unclear. Looked up from germline, CDR1 is SGHVS and CDR2 is FNYEAQ. The V end was cut by 4 bases, the J end by 2 bases, with 8 bases between. This CDR3 comprises 13 residues. Here the CDR3 DNA reads TGTGCCAGCAGCTCACTACGACAAGAGACCCAGTACTTC. Translated, it gives CASSSLRQETQYF.

In this sample, this clonotype turned up many times. The chain combines TRBV20-1 with TRBJ2-7, with 10 bases aligning to TRBD2. Germline V lookup: CDR1 DFQATT, CDR2 SNEGSKA (reference sequence). The length of the CDR3 is 15 residues. J lost 7 bases, V lost 6 bases, and 15 bases had no gene match. The CDR3 DNA follows: TGCAGTGCCTCGCCTAGCGGGGGAGGTCCCTGGGAGCAGTACTTC. Its translation: CSASPSGGGPWEQYF.

By share, this clonotype ranks as large. V is TRBV29-1 and J is TRBJ2-5; 10 nucleotides line up with TRBD1. Trimming took 2 bases from V and 2 from J; bases not matched to a gene: 2. The CDR3 sequence is 14 residues long. Germline CDR1 SQVTM, CDR2 ANQGSEA. CDR3 sequence reads: CSVETGQGQETQYF. CDR3 bases: TGCAGCGTTGAAACGGGACAGGGGCAAGAGACCCAGTACTTC.

This clonotype was seen at least ten times. CDR3 in DNA: TGTGCCAGCAGCCAAGGGGATCACACCGGGGAGCTGTTTTTT. Residues: CASSQGDHTGELFF. This chain uses TRBV4-2 with TRBJ2-2, with D hard to call. Germline V gives CDR1 LGHNA, CDR2 YNFKEQ. CDR3 length: 14 amino acids. Trimming took off 1 base at V and 3 bases at J, with 6 bases between the two ends.

At least ten counts were recorded for this clonotype. The chain links TRBV5-1 to TRBJ2-3; 10 positions match TRBD2. The V gene's germline CDR1 is SGHRS and CDR2 YFSETQ. This CDR3 has 16 residues. After removal of 6 bases from V and 5 bases from J, the junction contained 12 bases not matched to a gene. This CDR3 reads CASNAGLAGAGDTQYF. Written as DNA, the CDR3 is TGCGCCAGCAACGCAGGCCTAGCGGGAGCCGGAGATACGCAGTATTTT.

This clonotype is labeled medium-sized. One end of the junction is discordant with germline, which a read error may explain. The rearrangement joins TRBV12-3 or TRBV12-4 to TRBJ2-5; D possibly matches TRBD1 or TRBD2 (5 bases each). This CDR3 is 12 amino acids long. DNA of the CDR3: TGTGCCAGCAGTTCACTCACCGGGACGTTGGCGTTC. This sequence encodes CASSSLTGTLAF.

This clonotype was seen at least ten times. The chain carries TRBV19 and TRBJ2-7, with 8 bases lining up with TRBD2. Germline assignment: CDR1 LNHDA and CDR2 SQIVND (reference sequence). The CDR3 is 19 residues long. The J segment lost 1 base and the V segment lost 2 bases, leaving 16 bases of the junction unmatched. Written as DNA, the CDR3 is TGTGCCAGTAGTATAAGGACAGACTATAGGCGGGAGGAATCCTACGAGCAGTACTTC. Amino acids: CASSIRTDYRREESYEQYF.

The chain joins TRBV18 to TRBJ2-1; 11 bases agree with TRBD1. Germline V gene sequence: CDR1 KGHSH, CDR2 LQKENI. This CDR3 has 17 amino acids. Trimming cost V 3 bases and J 4 bases; bases outside gene matches: 8. As DNA, the CDR3 is TGTGCCAGCTCACCCAGGACAGGGGGCCTGGGTTACAATGAGCAGTTCTTC. This translates into CASSPRTGGLGYNEQFF. The complete variable domain, with remaining parts taken from reference TRBV18 and TRBJ2-1, reads NAGVMQNPRHLVRRRGQEARLRCSPMKGHSHVYWYRQLPEEGLKFMVYLQKENIIDESGMPKERFSAEFPKEGPSILRIQQVVRGDSAAYFCASSPRTGGLGYNEQFFGPGTRLTVL.

This clonotype has just one count. The J gene is TRBJ1-1, the V gene TRBV28, with 8 bases that match TRBD1. Trimming at V came to 6 bases and at J to 5 bases, leaving 8 bases not matched to a gene. The CDR3 is 14 residues long. The germline gives CDR1 MDHEN, CDR2 SYDVKM. The CDR3 sequence is CASRPTGEETEAFF. The CDR3 DNA is TGTGCCAGCAGACCGACAGGGGAAGAGACTGAAGCTTTCTTT.

This clonotype was seen repeatedly, ten times or more. This chain uses TRBV9 with TRBJ2-1; weak D call: TRBD1 (6 bases). The V gene's germline CDR1 is SGDLS and CDR2 YYNGEE. The CDR3 contains 15 residues. V dropped 1 base and J dropped 7 bases, with 15 bases sitting between them. The CDR3 loop reads CASSVRSGTGNEQFF. CDR3 DNA sequence: TGTGCCAGCAGCGTAAGAAGCGGCACAGGGAATGAGCAGTTCTTC.

This clonotype appeared many times. V and J are TRBV9 and TRBJ1-1; maybe TRBD1 (5 bases). Between the trimmed V and J ends, which lost 0 bases and 8 bases, there was a span of 11 bases. Germline V CDR1 and CDR2: SGDLS, YYNGEE. The CDR3 runs to 13 residues. The CDR3 DNA sequence: TGTGCCAGCAGCGTAGGTAGTCAGGGAGAAGCTTTCTTT. This encodes CASSVGSQGEAFF. Using reference TRBV9 and TRBJ1-1 for the parts outside the CDR3, the full variable domain is DSGVTQTPKHLITATGQRVTLRCSPRSGDLSVYWYQQSLDQGLQFLIQYYNGEERAKGNILERFSAQQFPDLHSELNLSSLELGDSALYFCASSVGSQGEAFFGQGTRLTVV.

The chain uses TRBV10-3 and TRBJ2-4; tentatively, D is TRBD2 (6 bases). The ends were cut back, 2 bases at V and 9 bases at J, with 14 bases in the middle. From germline, CDR1 is ENHRY and CDR2 SYGVKD. The CDR3 loop spans 14 amino acids. This chain's CDR3 is CAISEGRTRSIQYF. CDR3 in DNA: TGTGCCATCAGTGAGGGGAGGACTCGGAGCATTCAGTACTTC.

This clonotype was picked up many times. The chain combines TRBV14 with TRBJ2-5; no firm D call. From germline, CDR1 is SGHDN and CDR2 FVKESK. The ends were cut back, 3 bases at V and 5 bases at J, with 7 bases in the middle. The CDR3 has 12 amino acids. The CDR3 reads CASSHAPETQYF. The CDR3 region has the DNA TGTGCCAGCAGCCATGCACCGGAGACCCAGTACTTC. Variable domain in full (rest from reference TRBV14 and TRBJ2-5): EAGVTQFPSHSVIEKGQTVTLRCDPISGHDNLYWYRRVMGKEIKFLLHFVKESKQDESGMPNNRFLAERTGGTYSTLKVQPAELEDSGVYFCASSHAPETQYFGPGTRLLVL.

This clonotype was seen ten or more times. The chain recombines TRBV7-9 with TRBJ2-5, with 9 nucleotides matching TRBD1. The CDR3 is made up of 15 amino acids. Germline V gives CDR1 SEHNR, CDR2 FQNEAQ (reference sequence). After removal of 5 bases from V and 4 bases from J, the junction contained 8 bases not matched to a gene. The DNA for the CDR3 is TGTGCCAGCAGCCCAAGGGACAGGGAAGTAGAGACCCAGTACTTC. Translated, it gives CASSPRDREVETQYF.

This clonotype was recorded many times. This chain links TRBV7-2 with TRBJ2-6, with TRBD1 as a possible D gene (5 bases). V was shortened by 2 bases and J by 4 bases, with 9 bases between the two germline ends. CDR1 and CDR2 (germline): SGHTA, FQGNSA. This CDR3 contains 15 residues. As DNA, the CDR3 is TGTGCCAGCAGCTTATTAGGGGCCGGGGCCAACGTCCTGACTTTC. It specifies CASSLLGAGANVLTF.

This clonotype was recorded many times. This chain uses TRBV19 with TRBJ1-5, with D unclear. Trimming took off 6 bases at V and 4 bases at J, with 10 bases between the two ends. Germline loops: CDR1 LNHDA, CDR2 SQIVND (reference sequence). There are 13 residues in the CDR3. CDR3 sequence: CASRTSVNQPQHF. The CDR3 nucleotides are TGTGCCAGTAGGACGTCAGTTAATCAGCCCCAGCATTTT.

This sequence joins TRBV11-2 and TRBJ1-1; D call uncertain. This CDR3 comprises 13 residues. Germline CDR1 SGHAT, CDR2 FQNNGV. V was pared by 3 bases and J by 0 bases, with 5 bases between. The CDR3 DNA reads as TGTGCCAGCAGCTTCCGTCTGAACACTGAAGCTTTCTTT. Translating it yields CASSFRLNTEAFF.

This clonotype has only a few counts. The chain carries TRBV6-2 or TRBV6-3 and TRBJ1-1; D may be TRBD1 (5 bases). V lost 6 bases, J lost 7 bases, and 12 bases lay in between. Germline assignment: CDR1 MNHEY and CDR2 SVGEGT. The CDR3 runs to 12 residues. CDR3 sequence (DNA): TGTGCCAGCAGCCCACCGGGACTTGAAGCTTTCTTT. Translated, it gives CASSPPGLEAFF.

This clonotype turned up a few times. The chain employs TRBV18 and TRBJ2-5; D is ambiguous. This CDR3 contains 15 residues. Germline values: CDR1 KGHSH, CDR2 LQKENI. Trimming took 1 base from V and 1 from J, leaving 10 bases between them. The CDR3 coding sequence is TGTGCCAGCTCACCACGAGGTGGATCCCAAGAGACCCAGTACTTC. Its protein is CASSPRGGSQETQYF.

This clonotype is medium-sized. V and J are TRBV4-1 and TRBJ1-4, with 7 bases aligning to TRBD1. Trimming took 0 bases from V and 10 from J; bases not matched to a gene: 8. CDR3 length: 15 residues. The germline V gene encodes CDR1 MGHRA and CDR2 YSYEKL. The CDR3 loop is CASSQESRGVGKLFF. The CDR3 DNA sequence: TGCGCCAGCAGCCAAGAATCCAGGGGGGTGGGAAAACTGTTTTTT.

The chain couples TRBV7-3 to TRBJ2-2, with D hard to call. This CDR3 has 13 amino acids. Per germline, CDR1 SGHTA and CDR2 FQGTGA. V dropped 6 bases and J dropped 7 bases, with 12 bases sitting between them. CDR3 region: CASSRAFGGELFF. CDR3 coding DNA: TGTGCCAGCAGTAGAGCTTTTGGCGGGGAGCTGTTTTTT.

The chain combines TRBV3-1 with TRBJ2-1, with D hard to call. The germline CDR1 and CDR2 sequences are LGHDT and YNNKEL (reference sequence). The CDR3 extends over 15 amino acids. The V end was cut by 0 bases, the J end by 0 bases, with 6 bases between. CDR3: CASSQDLSSYNEQFF. Here the CDR3 DNA reads TGTGCCAGCAGCCAAGACCTGAGCTCCTACAATGAGCAGTTCTTC.

This clonotype showed up just a few times. The gene calls are TRBV2 and TRBJ2-7, with D tentatively TRBD1 (6 bases). V shed 1 base and J shed 2 bases, with 12 bases lying between them. The CDR3 is 15 residues long. Per the germline V gene, CDR1 is SNHLY and CDR2 is FYNNEI. Here the CDR3 reads CASSEGSQGTYEQYF. CDR3 DNA: TGTGCCAGCAGTGAAGGGTCACAGGGTACCTACGAGCAGTACTTC. Filled out from reference TRBV2 and TRBJ2-7, the complete variable domain reads EPEVTQTPSHQVTQMGQEVILRCVPISNHLYFYWYRQILGQKVEFLVSFYNNEISEKSEIFDDQFSVERPDGSNFTLKIRSTKLEDSAMYFCASSEGSQGTYEQYFGPGTRLTVT.